The clone carrying this T cell receptor beta chain was picked up one time. Its antigen is unidentified. One junction end does not reproduce the germline sequence, and a read error may be involved. Sequencing of DNA taken from cultured CD4+ T cells relied on the Oncomine TCR Beta short-read assay. TCRdb analysed the PCR reads with MiXCR anew, one entry per CDR3 protein. The sample lists under 20,000 distinct CDR3 sequences, roughly 49% occurring once. This sample was taken from a study of vaccination and CD4 T cells after COVID-19. Treatment given: roughly nine-day PBMC culture with coronavirus spike peptide pools or control peptides (ViraFEST assay). The germline V gene encodes CDR1 SGHAT and CDR2 FQNNGV. CDR3 length: 14 amino acids.

This TCR was recovered from a human donor who had recovered from COVID-19. This sequence joins TRBV11-2 and TRBJ2-7; TRBD2 is a possible D gene (5 bases). The sequenced material came from CD4+ T cells from blood, cultured in vitro. The CDR3 coding sequence is TGTGCCAGCGGCTTAGTTGGAGGATTGTACGAGCAGTACTTC. Residues: CASGLVGGLYEQYF. The variable domain in full, completed from reference TRBV11-2 and TRBJ2-7, reads EAGVAQSPRYKIIEKRQSVAFWCNPISGHATLYWYQQILGQGPKLLIQFQNNGVVDDSQLPKDRFSAERLKGVDSTLKIQPAKLEDSAVYLCASGLVGGLYEQYFGPGTRLTVT.